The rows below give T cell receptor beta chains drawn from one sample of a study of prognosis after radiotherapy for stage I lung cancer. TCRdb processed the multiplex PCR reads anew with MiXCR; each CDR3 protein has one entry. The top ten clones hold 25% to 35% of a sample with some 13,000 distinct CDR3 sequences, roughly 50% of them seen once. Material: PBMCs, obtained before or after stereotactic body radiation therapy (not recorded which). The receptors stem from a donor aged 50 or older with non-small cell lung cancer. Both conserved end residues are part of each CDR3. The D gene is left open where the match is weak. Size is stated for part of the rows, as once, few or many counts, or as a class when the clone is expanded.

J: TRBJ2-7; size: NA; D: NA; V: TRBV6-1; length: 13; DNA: TGTGCCAGCAGCCCCACCACAAACTACGAGCAGTACTTC; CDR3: CASSPTTNYEQYF
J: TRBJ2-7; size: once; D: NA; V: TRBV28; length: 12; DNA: TGTGCCTGCAGTTTATGTAACTACGAGCAGTACTTC; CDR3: CACSLCNYEQYF
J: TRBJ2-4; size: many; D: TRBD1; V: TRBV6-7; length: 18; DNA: TGTGCCAGCAGTTACTGGACAGGGGGCGGTCCGGCCAAAAACATTCAGTACTTC; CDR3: CASSYWTGGGPAKNIQYF
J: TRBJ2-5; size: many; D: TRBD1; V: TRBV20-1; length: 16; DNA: TGCAGTGCTAGGACATTCCCGGGACAGGGCCAAGAGACCCAGTACTTC; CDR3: CSARTFPGQGQETQYF
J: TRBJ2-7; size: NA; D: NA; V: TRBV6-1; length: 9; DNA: TGTGCCATTAGGTACGAGCAGTACTTC; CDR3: CAIRYEQYF
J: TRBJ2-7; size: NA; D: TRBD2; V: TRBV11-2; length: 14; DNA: TGTGCCAGCAGCTTAGCCGGGACTACCTACGAGCAGTACTTC; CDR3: CASSLAGTTYEQYF
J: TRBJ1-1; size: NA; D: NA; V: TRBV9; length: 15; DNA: TGTGCCAGCAGCGCAAGGCTGGACTTGGACACTGAAGCTTTCTTT; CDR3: CASSARLDLDTEAFF
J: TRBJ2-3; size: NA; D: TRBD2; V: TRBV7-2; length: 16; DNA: TGTGCCAGCAGCACAGGACTAGCGGGAATCACAGATACGCAGTATTTT; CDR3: CASSTGLAGITDTQYF
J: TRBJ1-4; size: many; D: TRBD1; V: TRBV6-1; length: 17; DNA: TGTGCCAGCAGCTCCGACAGGGTTGGAGCAACTAATGAAAAACTGTTTTTT; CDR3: CASSSDRVGATNEKLFF
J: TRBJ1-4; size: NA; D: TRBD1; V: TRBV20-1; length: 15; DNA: TGCAGTGCCCCTGGGGGGACAGTACTTAATGAAAAACTGTTTTTT; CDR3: CSAPGGTVLNEKLFF
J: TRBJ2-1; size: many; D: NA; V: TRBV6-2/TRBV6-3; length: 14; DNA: TGTGCCAGCAGTTACTCGACTGTCTACAATGAGCAGTTCTTC; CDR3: CASSYSTVYNEQFF
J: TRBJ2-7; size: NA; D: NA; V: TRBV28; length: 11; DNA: TGTGCCAGCAGTTTATCAGGGAACCAGTACTTC; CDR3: CASSLSGNQYF
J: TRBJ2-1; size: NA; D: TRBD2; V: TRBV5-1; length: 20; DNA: TGCGCCAGCAACCCTCCGCAGTCTGAGACGGCGGGAGGGAACTACAATGAGCAGTTCTTC; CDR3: CASNPPQSETAGGNYNEQFF
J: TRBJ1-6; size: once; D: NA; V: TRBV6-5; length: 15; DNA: TGTGCCAGCAGTTATAAGAGGGGTGGGAATTCACCCCTCCACTTT; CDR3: CASSYKRGGNSPLHF
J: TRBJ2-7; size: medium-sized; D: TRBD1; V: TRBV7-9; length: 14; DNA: TGTGCCAGCAGCCCGACAGGGGGAGGTTACGAGCAGTACTTC; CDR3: CASSPTGGGYEQYF
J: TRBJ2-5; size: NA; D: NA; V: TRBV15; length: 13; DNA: TGTGCAACAAGCGGATTTGAGGGGGAGACCCAGTACTTC; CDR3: CATSGFEGETQYF
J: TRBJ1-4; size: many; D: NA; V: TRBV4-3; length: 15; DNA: TGCGCCAGCAGCCAAGATAGGGCAGCGAATGAAAAACTGTTTTTT; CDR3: CASSQDRAANEKLFF
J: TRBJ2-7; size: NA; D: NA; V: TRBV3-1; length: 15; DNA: TGTGCCAGCAGCCAATATTCAGGGGACGCCTACGAGCAGTACTTC; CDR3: CASSQYSGDAYEQYF
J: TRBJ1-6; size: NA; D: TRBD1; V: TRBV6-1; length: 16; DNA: TGTGCCAGCAGCAAGACCACAGGGGCCCCTGGTTCACCCCTCCACTTT; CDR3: CASSKTTGAPGSPLHF
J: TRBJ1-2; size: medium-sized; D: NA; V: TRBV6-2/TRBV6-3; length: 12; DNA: TGTGCCAGCAGTGAACCAGGCCGTGGCTACACCTTC; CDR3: CASSEPGRGYTF
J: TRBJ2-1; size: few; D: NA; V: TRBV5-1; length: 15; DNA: TGCGCCAGCAGCTTGGGCAGGGTTATGGGCAATGAGCAGTTCTTC; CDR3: CASSLGRVMGNEQFF
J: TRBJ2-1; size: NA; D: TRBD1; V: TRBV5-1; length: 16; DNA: TGCGCCAGCAGCGGCGGGACAGGAATTACCTACAATGAGCAGTTCTTC; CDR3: CASSGGTGITYNEQFF
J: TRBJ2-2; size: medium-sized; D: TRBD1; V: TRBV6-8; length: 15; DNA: TGTGCCAGCAGTCGCCGGACAGGGTCCACCGGGGAGCTGTTTTTT; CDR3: CASSRRTGSTGELFF
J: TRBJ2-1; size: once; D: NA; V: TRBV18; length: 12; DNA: TGTACCAGCTCACCCCCCTACAATGTGCAGTTCTTC; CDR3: CTSSPPYNVQFF
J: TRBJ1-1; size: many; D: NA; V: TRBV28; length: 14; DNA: TGTGCCAGCAGTTTCAGTCGGTTGAACACTGAAGCTTTCTTT; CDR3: CASSFSRLNTEAFF
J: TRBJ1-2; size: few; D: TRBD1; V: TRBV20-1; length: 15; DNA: TGCAGTGCTAGCGTGAAACAGGGGAGAAACTATGGCTACACCTTC; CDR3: CSASVKQGRNYGYTF